This T cell receptor beta chain was retrieved from a study of control samples from healthy donors and cancer patients. This table comes from immunoSEQ multiplex PCR, and its TCRdb copy is limited to in-frame clones, with some not included. This table has about 140,000 clones, roughly 92% appearing once. From germline, CDR1 is MGHDK and CDR2 SYGVNS. V lost 7 bases and J lost 9, with 12 bases in between. The CDR3 is 11 amino acids. The specimen sequenced was blood. The V call is TRBV25-1, the J call TRBJ1-1; D might be TRBD1 (5 bases). This receptor was taken from a man aged 25 to 40 in good health. CDR3 DNA: TGTGCCAGCATCAACGGGGGTAAAGCTTTCTTT. Protein product: CASINGGKAFF. Full variable domain (outside the CDR3, taken from reference TRBV25-1 and TRBJ1-1): EADIYQTPRYLVIGTGKKITLECSQTMGHDKMYWYQQDPGMELHLIHYSYGVNSTEKGDLSSESTVSRIRTEHFPLTLESARPSHTSQYLCASINGGKAFFGQGTRLTVV.